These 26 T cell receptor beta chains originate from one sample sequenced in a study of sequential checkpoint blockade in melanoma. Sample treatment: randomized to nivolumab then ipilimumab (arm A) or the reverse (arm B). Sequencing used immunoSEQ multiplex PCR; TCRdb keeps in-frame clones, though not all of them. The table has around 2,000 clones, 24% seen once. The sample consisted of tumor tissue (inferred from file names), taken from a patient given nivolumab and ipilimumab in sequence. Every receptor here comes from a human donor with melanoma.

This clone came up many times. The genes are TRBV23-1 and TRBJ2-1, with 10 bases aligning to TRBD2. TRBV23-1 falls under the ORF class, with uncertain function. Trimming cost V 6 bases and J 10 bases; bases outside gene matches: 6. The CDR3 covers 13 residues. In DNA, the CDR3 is TGCGCCAGCAGCTCGACTAGCGGGTTAGAGCAGTTCTTC. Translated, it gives CASSSTSGLEQFF.

In nucleotides, the CDR3 is TGTGCCAGTAGTATACGTGCAGGGACAGGGACCGAGCAGTACTTC. Its protein product is CASSIRAGTGTEQYF. The rearrangement links TRBV19 to TRBJ2-7, with 9 bases aligning to TRBD1. This CDR3 spans 15 amino acids. V dropped 2 bases and J dropped 6; count of bases not matched to a gene: 8. Germline V gives CDR1 LNHDA, CDR2 SQIVND (reference sequence).

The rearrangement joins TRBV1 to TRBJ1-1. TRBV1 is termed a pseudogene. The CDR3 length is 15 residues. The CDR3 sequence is CASSQAREGDGEAFF. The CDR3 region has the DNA TGCGCCAGCAGCCAAGCCCGGGAGGGGGACGGTGAAGCTTTCTTT.

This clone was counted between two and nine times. The CDR3 sequence: CASSWTSGYNEQFF. Written as DNA, the CDR3 is TGCGCCAGCAGCTGGACTAGCGGTTACAATGAGCAGTTCTTC. The chain recombines TRBV4-1 with TRBJ2-1; 10 bases are shared with TRBD2. The CDR3 is 14 amino acids. CDR1 and CDR2 from the germline V gene are MGHRA and YSYEKL. The J segment lost 4 bases and the V segment lost 5 bases, leaving 2 bases of the junction unmatched.

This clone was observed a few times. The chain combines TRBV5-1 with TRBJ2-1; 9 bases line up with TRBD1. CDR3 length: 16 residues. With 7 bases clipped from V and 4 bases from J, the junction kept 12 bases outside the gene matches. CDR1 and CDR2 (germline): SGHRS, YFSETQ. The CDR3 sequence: CASRDRDAGEYNEQFF. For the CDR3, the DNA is TGCGCCAGCCGGGACAGGGATGCGGGGGAATACAATGAGCAGTTCTTC.

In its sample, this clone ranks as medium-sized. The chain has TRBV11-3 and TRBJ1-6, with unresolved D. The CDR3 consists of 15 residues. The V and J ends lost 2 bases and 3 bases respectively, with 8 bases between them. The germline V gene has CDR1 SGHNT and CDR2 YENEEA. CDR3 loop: CASSLRPDYNSPLHF. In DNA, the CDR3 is TGTGCCAGCAGCTTAAGACCAGACTATAATTCACCCCTCCACTTT.

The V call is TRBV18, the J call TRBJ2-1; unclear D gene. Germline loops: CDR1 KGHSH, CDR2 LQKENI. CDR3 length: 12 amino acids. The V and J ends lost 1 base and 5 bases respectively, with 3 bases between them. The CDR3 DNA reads TGTGCCAGCTCACCACTAGACAATGAGCAGTTCTTC. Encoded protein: CASSPLDNEQFF.

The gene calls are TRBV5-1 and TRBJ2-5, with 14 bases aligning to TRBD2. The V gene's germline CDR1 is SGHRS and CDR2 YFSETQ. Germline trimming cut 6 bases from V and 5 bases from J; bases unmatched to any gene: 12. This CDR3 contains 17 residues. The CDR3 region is CASNPGLAGGTGETQYF. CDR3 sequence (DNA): TGCGCCAGCAACCCCGGACTAGCGGGGGGCACGGGGGAGACCCAGTACTTC.

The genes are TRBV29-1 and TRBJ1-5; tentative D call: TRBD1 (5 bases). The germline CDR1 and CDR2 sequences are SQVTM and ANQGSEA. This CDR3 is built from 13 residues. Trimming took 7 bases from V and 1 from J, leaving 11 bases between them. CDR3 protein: CSATTASNQPQHF. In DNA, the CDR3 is TGCAGCGCCACGACAGCAAGCAATCAGCCCCAGCATTTT.

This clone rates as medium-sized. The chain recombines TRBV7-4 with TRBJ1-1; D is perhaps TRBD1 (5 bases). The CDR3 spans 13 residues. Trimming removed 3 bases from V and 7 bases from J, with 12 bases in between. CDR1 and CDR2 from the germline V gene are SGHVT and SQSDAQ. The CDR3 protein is CASSFGTQGEAFF. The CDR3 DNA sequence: TGTGCCAGCAGCTTCGGGACCCAGGGTGAAGCTTTCTTT.

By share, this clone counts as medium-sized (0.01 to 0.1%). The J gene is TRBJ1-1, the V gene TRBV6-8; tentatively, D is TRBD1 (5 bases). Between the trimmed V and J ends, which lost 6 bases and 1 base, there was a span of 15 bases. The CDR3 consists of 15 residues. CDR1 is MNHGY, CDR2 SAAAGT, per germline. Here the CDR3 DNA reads TGTGCCAGCAGCCCTTATGGGGGGTCGAACACTGAAGCTTTCTTT. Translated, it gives CASSPYGGSNTEAFF.

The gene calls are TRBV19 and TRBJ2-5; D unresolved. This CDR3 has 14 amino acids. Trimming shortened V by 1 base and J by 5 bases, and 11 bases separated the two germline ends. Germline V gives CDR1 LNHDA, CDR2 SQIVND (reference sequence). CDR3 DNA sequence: TGTGCCAGTAGTATAGGGGCGCAGGCGGAGACCCAGTACTTC. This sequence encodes CASSIGAQAETQYF. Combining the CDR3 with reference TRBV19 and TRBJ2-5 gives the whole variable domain DGGITQSPKYLFRKEGQNVTLSCEQNLNHDAMYWYRQDPGQGLRLIYYSQIVNDFQKGDIAEGYSVSREKKESFPLTVTSAQKNPTAFYLCASSIGAQAETQYFGPGTRLLVL.

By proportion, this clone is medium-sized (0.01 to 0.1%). The CDR3 region is CASSSTGTGGSVGEKLFF. In nucleotides, the CDR3 is TGTGCCAGCAGCTCAACCGGGACAGGGGGATCAGTCGGTGAAAAACTGTTTTTT. This chain uses TRBV11-3 with TRBJ1-4, with TRBD1 identical over 11 bases. Looked up from germline, CDR1 is SGHNT and CDR2 is YENEEA. This CDR3 is 18 amino acids long. V was pared by 4 bases and J by 7 bases, with 14 bases of the junction left unmatched.

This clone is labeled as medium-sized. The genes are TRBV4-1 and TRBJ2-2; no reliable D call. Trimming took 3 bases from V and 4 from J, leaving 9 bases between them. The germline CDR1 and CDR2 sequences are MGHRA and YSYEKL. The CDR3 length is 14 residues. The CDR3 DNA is TGCGCCAGCAGCCACCCCTCAGGCACCGGGGAGCTGTTTTTT. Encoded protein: CASSHPSGTGELFF.

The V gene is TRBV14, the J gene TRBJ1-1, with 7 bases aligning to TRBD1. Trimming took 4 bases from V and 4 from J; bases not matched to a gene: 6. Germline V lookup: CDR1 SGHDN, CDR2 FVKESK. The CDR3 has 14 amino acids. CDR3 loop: CASSLRTGVTEAFF. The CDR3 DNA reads TGTGCCAGCAGCCTTCGAACAGGGGTCACTGAAGCTTTCTTT.

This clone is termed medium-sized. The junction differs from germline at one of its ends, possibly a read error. CDR3: CAISVGVGNEQFF. The CDR3 region has the DNA TGTGCCATCAGTGTGGGGGTGGGGAATGAGCAGTTCTTC. The genes are TRBV6-8 and TRBJ2-1; D tentatively fits TRBD1 or TRBD2 (5 bases each). Per the germline V gene, CDR1 is MNHGY and CDR2 is SAAAGT. The CDR3 loop spans 13 amino acids.

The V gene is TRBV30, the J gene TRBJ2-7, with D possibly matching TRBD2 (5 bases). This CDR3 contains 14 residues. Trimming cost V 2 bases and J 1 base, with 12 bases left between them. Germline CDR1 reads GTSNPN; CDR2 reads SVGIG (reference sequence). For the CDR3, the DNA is TGTGCCTGGAGTACCGGACTGGGGTCCTACGAGCAGTACTTC. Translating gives CAWSTGLGSYEQYF.

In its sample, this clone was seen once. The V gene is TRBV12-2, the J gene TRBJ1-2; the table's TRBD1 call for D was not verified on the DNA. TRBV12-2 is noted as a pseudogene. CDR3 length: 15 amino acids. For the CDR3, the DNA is TGTGCAAGTCGCTTAGCTGGGCCCTGCTACTATGGCTACACCTTC. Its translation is CASRLAGPCYYGYTF.

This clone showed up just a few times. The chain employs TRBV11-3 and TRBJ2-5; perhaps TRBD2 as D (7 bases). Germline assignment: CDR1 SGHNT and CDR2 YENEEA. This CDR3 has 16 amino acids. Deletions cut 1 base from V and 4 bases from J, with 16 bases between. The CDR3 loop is CASSLGAGAGRETQYF. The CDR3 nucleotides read TGTGCCAGCAGCTTAGGGGCGGGGGCAGGACGAGAGACCCAGTACTTC.

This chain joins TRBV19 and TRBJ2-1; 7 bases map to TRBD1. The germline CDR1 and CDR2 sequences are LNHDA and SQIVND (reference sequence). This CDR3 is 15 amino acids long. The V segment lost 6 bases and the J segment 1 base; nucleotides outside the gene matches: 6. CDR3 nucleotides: TGTGCCAGTAGACTGGACAGGACTTCCTACAATGAGCAGTTCTTC. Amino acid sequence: CASRLDRTSYNEQFF. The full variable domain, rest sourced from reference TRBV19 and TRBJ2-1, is DGGITQSPKYLFRKEGQNVTLSCEQNLNHDAMYWYRQDPGQGLRLIYYSQIVNDFQKGDIAEGYSVSREKKESFPLTVTSAQKNPTAFYLCASRLDRTSYNEQFFGPGTRLTVL.

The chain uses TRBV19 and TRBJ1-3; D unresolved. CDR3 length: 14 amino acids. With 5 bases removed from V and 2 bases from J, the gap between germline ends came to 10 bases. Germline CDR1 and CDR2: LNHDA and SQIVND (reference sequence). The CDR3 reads CASSVGVAGNTIYF. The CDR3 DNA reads TGTGCCAGTAGTGTCGGCGTAGCTGGAAACACCATATATTTT.

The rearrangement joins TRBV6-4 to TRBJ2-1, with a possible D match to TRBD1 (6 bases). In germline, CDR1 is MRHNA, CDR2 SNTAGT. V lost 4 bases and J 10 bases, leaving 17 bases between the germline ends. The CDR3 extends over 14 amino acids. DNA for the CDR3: TGTGCCAGCAGTGGAGAAAGGGGGTCGGAGGAGCAGTTCTTC. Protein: CASSGERGSEEQFF.

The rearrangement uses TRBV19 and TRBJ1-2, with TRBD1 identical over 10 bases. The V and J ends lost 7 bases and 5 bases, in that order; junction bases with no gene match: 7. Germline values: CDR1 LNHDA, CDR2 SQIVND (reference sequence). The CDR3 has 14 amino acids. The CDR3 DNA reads TGTGCCAGTACGGGACAGGGGTTTGGGTATGGCTACACCTTC. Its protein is CASTGQGFGYGYTF.

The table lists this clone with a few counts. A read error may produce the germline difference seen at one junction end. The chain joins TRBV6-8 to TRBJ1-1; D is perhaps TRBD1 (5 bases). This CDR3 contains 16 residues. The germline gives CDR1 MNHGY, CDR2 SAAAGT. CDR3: CAISAVWDGRTAEAFF. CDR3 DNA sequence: TGTGCCATCAGTGCTGTTTGGGACGGACGGACTGCTGAAGCTTTCTTT.

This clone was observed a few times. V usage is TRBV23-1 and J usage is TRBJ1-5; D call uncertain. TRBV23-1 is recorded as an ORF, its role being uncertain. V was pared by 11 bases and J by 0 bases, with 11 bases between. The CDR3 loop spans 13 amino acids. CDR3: CAAPDRSNQPQHF. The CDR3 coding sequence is TGCGCCGCCCCCGATCGTAGCAATCAGCCCCAGCATTTT.

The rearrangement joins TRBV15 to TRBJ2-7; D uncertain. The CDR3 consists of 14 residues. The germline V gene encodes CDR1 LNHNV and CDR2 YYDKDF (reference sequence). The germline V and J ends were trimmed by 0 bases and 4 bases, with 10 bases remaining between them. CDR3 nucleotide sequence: TGTGCCACCAGCAGAGATGACGGCCTATACGAGCAGTACTTC. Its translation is CATSRDDGLYEQYF.